This record looks at one T cell receptor beta chain sequence and its context. Assay: immunoSEQ multiplex PCR; the TCRdb copy retains only in-frame clones and omits some. Found here are several thousand clones, 79% of them singletons; the top ten hold approximately 4.9%. The data were obtained in a study of somatic mutations in cytotoxic T cells in rheumatoid arthritis. V dropped 4 bases and J dropped 4 bases, with 8 bases sitting between them. CDR1 and CDR2 from the germline V gene are SGHVS and FNYEAQ. The CDR3 has 13 residues. Material for sequencing was CD8+ T cells sorted from blood. The sequence derives from an adult with rheumatoid arthritis. The V call is TRBV7-6, the J call TRBJ2-1; D perhaps matches TRBD2 (5 bases). CDR3 protein: CASSYTSYNEQFF. The CDR3 DNA sequence: TGTGCCAGCAGCTATACTAGTTACAATGAGCAGTTCTTC. The full variable domain, its missing parts supplied by reference TRBV7-6 and TRBJ2-1, is GAGVSQSPRYKVTKRGQDVALRCDPISGHVSLYWYRQALGQGPEFLTYFNYEAQQDKSGLPNDRFSAERPEGSISTLTIQRTEQRDSAMYRCASSYTSYNEQFFGPGTRLTVL.